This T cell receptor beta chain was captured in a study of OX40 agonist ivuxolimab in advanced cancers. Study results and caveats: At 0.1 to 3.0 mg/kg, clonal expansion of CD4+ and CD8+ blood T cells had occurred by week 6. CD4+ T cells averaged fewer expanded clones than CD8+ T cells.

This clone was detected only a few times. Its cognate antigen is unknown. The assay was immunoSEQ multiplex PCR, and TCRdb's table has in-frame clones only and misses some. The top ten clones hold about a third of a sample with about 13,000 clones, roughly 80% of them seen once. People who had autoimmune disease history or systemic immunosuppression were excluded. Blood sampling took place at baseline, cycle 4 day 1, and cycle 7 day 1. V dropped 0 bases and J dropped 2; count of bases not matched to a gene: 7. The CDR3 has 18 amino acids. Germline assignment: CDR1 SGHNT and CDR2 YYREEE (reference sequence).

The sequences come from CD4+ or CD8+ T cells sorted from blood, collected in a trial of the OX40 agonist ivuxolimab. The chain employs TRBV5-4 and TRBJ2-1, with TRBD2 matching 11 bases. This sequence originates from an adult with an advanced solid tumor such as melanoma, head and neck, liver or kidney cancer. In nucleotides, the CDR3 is TGTGCCAGCAGCTTGGGGACTAGCGGGTGGGGAGCCTACAATGAGCAGTTCTTC. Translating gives CASSLGTSGWGAYNEQFF.